The present T cell receptor (beta chain) was sequenced within a study of blood T cells in healthy people across ages. With a J-beta primer mix and a sample-barcoded 5' primer, a second PCR ran about 7 to 11 cycles. TCRdb itself ran the 5' RACE reads through MiXCR, one entry per CDR3 protein. The sample yields 790,000 or so distinct CDR3 sequences, roughly three fifths seen once. The V gene lost 4 bases and the J gene lost 5 bases, with 10 bases spanning the gap. Per germline, CDR1 SGHRS and CDR2 YFSETQ. This CDR3 contains 13 residues. This receptor was taken from a man in his forties in good health. The chain is built from TRBV5-1 and TRBJ2-1; no firm D call. The sample was blood. The CDR3 DNA is TGCGCCAGCAGCGTTGACTGGAACAATGAGCAGTTCTTC. It specifies CASSVDWNNEQFF.